The clone carrying this T cell receptor beta chain was picked up a small number of times. Its antigen is undetermined. The sample originates from a study of cytomegalovirus exposure and HLA in healthy donors. Notes on the study in general: Later analysis suggested links between common viral pathogens and several top significant clusters. Excluded were some V segments that proved indistinguishable, including TRBV6-2 and TRBV6-3.

The germline V gene encodes CDR1 MGHRA and CDR2 YSYEKL. V dropped 0 bases and J dropped 9 bases, with 6 bases sitting between them. CDR3 size: 12 residues. The PCR was carried out with 60 Vbeta primers and 13 Jbeta primers. Profiled with immunoSEQ multiplex PCR; TCRdb holds only in-frame clones, not every one. Of around 170,000 clones listed, over 60% are singletons. The receptor's source is a girl between 5 and 17 years old in good health and CMV-seronegative. The chain uses TRBV4-1 and TRBJ2-4; D uncertain. The specimen was PBMCs. The CDR3 DNA sequence: TGCGCCAGCAGCCAAGATCAGGCCATTCAGTACTTC. Translated, it gives CASSQDQAIQYF.